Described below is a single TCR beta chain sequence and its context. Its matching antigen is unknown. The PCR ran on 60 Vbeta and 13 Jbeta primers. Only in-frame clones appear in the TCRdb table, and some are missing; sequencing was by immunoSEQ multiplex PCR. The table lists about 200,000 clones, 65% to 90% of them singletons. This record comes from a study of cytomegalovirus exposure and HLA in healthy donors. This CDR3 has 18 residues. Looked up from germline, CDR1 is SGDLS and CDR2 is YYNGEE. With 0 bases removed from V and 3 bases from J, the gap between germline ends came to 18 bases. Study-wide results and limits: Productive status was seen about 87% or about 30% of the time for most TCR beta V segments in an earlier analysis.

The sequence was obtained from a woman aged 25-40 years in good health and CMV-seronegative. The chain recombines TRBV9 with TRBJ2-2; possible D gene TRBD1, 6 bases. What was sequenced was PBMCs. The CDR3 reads CASSVDQYRESYTGELFF. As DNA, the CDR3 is TGTGCCAGCAGCGTAGATCAGTACAGGGAAAGTTACACCGGGGAGCTGTTTTTT.